The sample holds many counts of the clone carrying this T cell receptor beta chain. Its matching antigen is unknown. These data are taken from a study of response to subunit inactivated influenza vaccine. V gave up 3 bases and J gave up 1 base, with 9 bases separating them. This CDR3 is 14 amino acids long. General study points: A suggestion made by the authors is that each seasonal influenza vaccination recruits few new T cells.

TCRdb re-called the RT-PCR reads with MiXCR, one entry per CDR3 protein. The sample consists of around 570,000 distinct CDR3 sequences, approximately 10% of them appearing once. Separately, the same data were catalogued under a study of T cells expressing NK-cell markers. This second study notes: Production of TCR beta cDNA relied on 5'RACE template switching with UMIs. It was sorted CD3+CD56+NKG2C+, CD3+CD56+NKG2C- and CD3+CD56-NKG2C+ T cells that supplied the TCR beta repertoires.

The source of this sequence is a man aged 45-65 years who received an inactivated influenza vaccine. The chain is built from TRBV12-3 or TRBV12-4 and TRBJ1-1, with a tentative D call TRBD1 (5 bases). The material was PBMCs from blood, obtained on the day of vaccination. The chain's CDR3 is CASSLRGTNTEAFF. The CDR3 region has the DNA TGTGCCAGCAGTTTGAGGGGAACGAACACTGAAGCTTTCTTT.